This T cell receptor (beta chain) was identified during a study of T cells after posttransplantation cyclophosphamide. Study observations and caveats: Later blood repertoires were often dominated by clones from the donor CD8+ memory compartment.

In the case of this clone: The antigen remains undetermined.

Data came from immunoSEQ multiplex PCR; TCRdb stores just in-frame clones and leaves some out. The table records approximately 32,000 clones, over 85% of them present only once. This receptor was identified in a woman in her 40s with a blood cancer, CMV-positive, and with a related stem cell donor. The sample consisted of PBMCs.

CDR3 in DNA: TGTGCCAGCAGCACCCGGACAGGGATGAACACTGAAGCTTTCTTT. Amino acid sequence: CASSTRTGMNTEAFF. V gene TRBV5-6 combines with J gene TRBJ1-1, with 8 bases lining up with TRBD1. CDR1 is SGHDT and CDR2 is YYEEEE in the germline V gene. V dropped 4 bases and J dropped 0; count of bases not matched to a gene: 5. The CDR3 is 15 amino acids.